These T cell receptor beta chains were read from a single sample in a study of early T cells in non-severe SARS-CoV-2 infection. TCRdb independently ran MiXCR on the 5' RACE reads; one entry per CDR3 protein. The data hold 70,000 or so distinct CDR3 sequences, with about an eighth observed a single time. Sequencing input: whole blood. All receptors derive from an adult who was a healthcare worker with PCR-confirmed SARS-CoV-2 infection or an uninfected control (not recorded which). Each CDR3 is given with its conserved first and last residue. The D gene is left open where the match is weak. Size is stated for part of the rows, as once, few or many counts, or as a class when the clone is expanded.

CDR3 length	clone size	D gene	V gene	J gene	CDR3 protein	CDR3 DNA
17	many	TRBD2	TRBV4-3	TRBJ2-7	CASSQGYASAGTYEQYF	TGCGCCAGCAGCCAAGGCTACGCTTCAGCGGGAACCTACGAGCAGTACTTC
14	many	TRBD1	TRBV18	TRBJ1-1	CASSLQGVGTEAFF	TGTGCCAGCTCGCTACAGGGGGTAGGAACTGAAGCTTTCTTT
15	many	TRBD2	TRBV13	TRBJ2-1	CASSLNGGASNEQFF	TGTGCCAGCAGCTTAAACGGGGGGGCGTCCAATGAGCAGTTCTTC
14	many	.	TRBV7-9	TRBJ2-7	CASSLAGALDEQYF	TGTGCCAGCAGCTTAGCCGGGGCGTTGGACGAGCAGTACTTC
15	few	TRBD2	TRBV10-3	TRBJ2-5	CAIKAASGNQETQYF	TGTGCCATCAAGGCAGCTAGCGGAAACCAAGAGACCCAGTACTTC
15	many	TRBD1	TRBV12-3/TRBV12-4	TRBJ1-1	CASSLWTGGRTEAFF	TGTGCCAGCAGCCTATGGACAGGGGGCAGGACTGAAGCTTTCTTT
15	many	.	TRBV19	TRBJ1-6	CASSTTTGFGSPLHF	TGTGCCAGTAGTACCACCACAGGGTTCGGTTCACCCCTCCACTTT
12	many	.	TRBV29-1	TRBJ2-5	CSVVLATRTQYF	TGCAGCGTTGTTCTGGCTACCAGGACCCAGTACTTC
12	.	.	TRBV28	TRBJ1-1	CASTQGHTEAFF	TGTGCCAGCACCCAGGGGCACACTGAAGCTTTCTTT
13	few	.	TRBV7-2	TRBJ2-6	CASSPTTAPVLTF	TGTGCCAGCAGCCCCACGACAGCTCCCGTCCTGACTTTC
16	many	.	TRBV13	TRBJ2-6	CASRTAQDSGANVLTF	TGTGCCAGCAGAACGGCCCAGGACTCTGGGGCCAACGTCCTGACTTTC
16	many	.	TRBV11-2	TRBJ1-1	CASGARWQYMNTEAFF	TGTGCCAGCGGGGCGAGGTGGCAGTACATGAACACTGAAGCTTTCTTT
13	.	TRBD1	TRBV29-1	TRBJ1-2	CSARQGTNYGYTF	TGCAGCGCCCGACAGGGTACTAACTATGGCTACACCTTC
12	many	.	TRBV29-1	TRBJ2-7	CSVVADSYEQYF	TGCAGCGTTGTAGCAGACTCCTACGAGCAGTACTTC
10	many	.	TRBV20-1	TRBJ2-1	CSAYANEQFF	TGCAGTGCCTACGCAAATGAGCAGTTCTTC
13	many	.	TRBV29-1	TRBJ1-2	CSVGSGVLDGYTF	TGCAGCGTTGGGTCAGGGGTACTGGATGGCTACACCTTC
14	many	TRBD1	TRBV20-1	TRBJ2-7	CSARAGRGLNEQYF	TGCAGTGCTAGGGCCGGCAGGGGGCTGAACGAGCAGTACTTC
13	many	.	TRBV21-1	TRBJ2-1	CASIRQSYNEQFF	TGTGCCAGCATCCGACAGAGCTACAATGAGCAGTTCTTC
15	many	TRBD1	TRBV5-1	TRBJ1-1	CASNLALAGGSEAFF	TGCGCCAGCAACTTGGCTCTCGCAGGGGGCTCTGAAGCTTTCTTT
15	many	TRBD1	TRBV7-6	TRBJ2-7	CASSLTGDTTYEQYF	TGTGCCAGCAGCTTAACAGGGGATACGACCTACGAGCAGTACTTC
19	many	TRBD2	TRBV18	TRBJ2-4	CASSLIPTTSGGAKNIQYF	TGTGCCAGCTCACTCATCCCCACCACTAGCGGGGGGGCCAAAAACATTCAGTACTTC
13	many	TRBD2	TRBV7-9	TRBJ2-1	CASTPGTTNEQFF	TGTGCCAGCACACCCGGGACTACCAATGAGCAGTTCTTC
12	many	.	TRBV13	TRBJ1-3	CASSPVSNTIYF	TGTGCCAGCAGCCCCGTGAGTAACACCATATATTTT
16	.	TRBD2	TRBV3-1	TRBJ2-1	CASSPPPGTSSNEQFF	TGTGCCAGCAGCCCCCCCCCCGGGACTAGCTCCAATGAGCAGTTCTTC
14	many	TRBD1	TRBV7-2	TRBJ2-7	CASGDRETTYEQYF	TGTGCCAGCGGGGACAGGGAAACCACCTACGAGCAGTACTTC
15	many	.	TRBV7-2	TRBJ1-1	CASSLAPQVFTEAFF	TGTGCCAGCAGCTTAGCGCCCCAGGTTTTCACTGAAGCTTTCTTT